The clone carrying this TCR beta chain has ten or more counts. These data come from a study of molecular identifiers for immune sequencing clone quantification. V was cut by 2 bases and J by 1 base, with 6 bases left in between. CDR3 length: 13 residues. Germline V lookup: CDR1 SGHNT, CDR2 YYREEE (reference sequence). Sorted cell numbers of roughly 18,000 to 1,000,000, with 10%, 30% or 50% RNA, served as input for naive CD8 libraries. Sorting recovered naive CD8 T cells on a CD8+CD4-CCR7+CD45RA+ profile. TCRdb called the PCR reads again in MiXCR, with one record for every CDR3 protein. The sample includes about half a million distinct CDR3 sequences, around 23% of them seen just once.

The V and J genes are TRBV5-4 and TRBJ1-1; D is unclear. The clonotype comes from a human donor in good health. Some libraries in this study had Jurkat cell RNA spiked in. The specimen sequenced was naive CD8+ T cells from blood, with Jurkat cell RNA spiked in. Subset denoted: FACS-sorted CD8+CD4-CCR7+CD45RA+ naive T cells. The CDR3 is CASSFRANTEAFF. In DNA, the CDR3 is TGTGCCAGCAGCTTTAGAGCGAACACTGAAGCTTTCTTT.